These 28 T cell receptor beta chains came from one sample sequenced in a study of Tregs in tolerant kidney transplant recipients. TCRdb's copy holds only in-frame clones and misses some; the assay was immunoSEQ multiplex PCR. The repertoire holds around 52,000 clones, 83% seen once, with approximately 4.7% in the top ten. Material: CD4+ T cells from blood. The receptor set was obtained from a human donor in good health.

This clone occurred a few times. DNA of the CDR3: TGCGCCAGCAGTGAGTTCCGGGGGACCACAGATACGCAGTATTTT. This encodes CASSEFRGTTDTQYF. J is TRBJ2-3 and V is TRBV10-1, with D maybe TRBD2 (6 bases). This CDR3 has 15 amino acids. V lost 1 base and J lost 2, with 10 bases in between. CDR1 and CDR2 (germline): WNHNN, SYGVQD (reference sequence).

The chain recombines TRBV30 with TRBJ2-6; no definite D call. The CDR3 spans 15 residues. V was cut by 7 bases and J by 0 bases, with 13 bases left in between. The germline V gene has CDR1 GTSNPN and CDR2 SVGIG (reference sequence). The CDR3 here is CAFRRVGSGANVLTF. The CDR3 coding sequence is TGTGCCTTCCGAAGAGTCGGCTCTGGGGCCAACGTCCTGACTTTC.

This chain links TRBV7-2 with TRBJ2-5; D is ambiguous. This CDR3 contains 14 residues. CDR1 is SGHTA, CDR2 FQGNSA, per germline. V lost 5 bases and J lost 1, with 11 bases in between. The CDR3 DNA sequence: TGTGCCAGCAGCCCTCCCCGAAGCCAAGAGACCCAGTACTTC. This encodes CASSPPRSQETQYF.

This clone was picked up one time. The chain uses TRBV15 and TRBJ2-4, with D uncertain. The CDR3 has 12 residues. Trimming removed 0 bases at V and 14 bases at J, with 11 bases between. Germline V gene lookup returns CDR1 LNHNV and CDR2 YYDKDF (reference sequence). The CDR3 loop is CATSRDLGRKYF. The CDR3, as DNA: TGTGCCACCAGCAGAGATCTAGGGCGAAAGTACTTC.

V and J are TRBV19 and TRBJ2-7; 8 bases line up with TRBD2. Germline V gene data show CDR1 as LNHDA and CDR2 as SQIVND (reference sequence). J lost 1 base, V lost 10 bases, and 6 bases had no gene match. The CDR3 is 13 residues long. The CDR3 spells CATPLADSYEQYF. The DNA of the CDR3 is TGTGCCACCCCACTAGCGGATTCCTACGAGCAGTACTTC.

The rearrangement joins TRBV11-3 to TRBJ2-5, with 12 bases identical to TRBD2. The CDR3 consists of 16 residues. J was trimmed by 5 bases and V by 3 bases; bases with no gene match: 7. The germline CDR1 and CDR2 sequences are SGHNT and YENEEA. The DNA for the CDR3 is TGTGCCAGCAGCTTGTCGACTAGCGGGAGTGAGGAGACCCAGTACTTC. Amino acids: CASSLSTSGSEETQYF.

The chain carries TRBV5-6 and TRBJ2-1; no clear D gene. Germline V gene data show CDR1 as SGHDT and CDR2 as YYEEEE. This CDR3 comprises 13 residues. Trimming took 1 base from V and 8 from J, leaving 10 bases between them. In nucleotides, the CDR3 is TGTGCCAGCAGCTTGAGGTCGCGGTATGAGCAGTTCTTC. Protein sequence: CASSLRSRYEQFF.

V and J are TRBV2 and TRBJ1-1; D is uncertain. This CDR3 comprises 13 residues. Trimming removed 2 bases from V and 6 bases from J, with 10 bases in between. CDR1 and CDR2 (germline): SNHLY, FYNNEI. The CDR3 DNA follows: TGTGCCAGCAGTGAACCCCCTAGAGCTGAAGCTTTCTTT. Translating gives CASSEPPRAEAFF.

The rearrangement links TRBV6-1 to TRBJ1-6; weak D call: TRBD1 (5 bases). The CDR3 length is 18 residues. Germline V gene lookup returns CDR1 MNHNS and CDR2 SASEGT. V lost 2 bases and J 0 bases, leaving 14 bases between the germline ends. The CDR3 DNA follows: TGTGCCAGCAGTGAACATAGACAGAAGAGCTCCTATAATTCACCCCTCCACTTT. Amino acids: CASSEHRQKSSYNSPLHF.

This chain uses TRBV5-1 with TRBJ2-7, with 11 bases identical to TRBD2. From germline, CDR1 is SGHRS and CDR2 YFSETQ. Trimming removed 0 bases from V and 7 bases from J; junction bases left unmatched: 18. This CDR3 region has 19 residues. DNA of the CDR3: TGCGCCAGCAGCTTGGCCGTAATAGCGGGAGGGCCGGGGTCGGGAGAGCAGTACTTC. Translated, it gives CASSLAVIAGGPGSGEQYF.

The rearrangement uses TRBV5-4 and TRBJ2-7; D may be TRBD1 (5 bases). CDR3 size: 13 residues. Germline CDR1 SGHNT, CDR2 YYREEE (reference sequence). Trimming cost V 3 bases and J 11 bases, with 18 bases left between them. The CDR3 here is CASSSQETGLKYF. CDR3 bases: TGTGCCAGCAGCTCACAGGAAACCGGCTTGAAGTACTTC.

The genes are TRBV6-5 and TRBJ1-1; D not resolved. Deletions cut 5 bases from V and 2 bases from J, with 9 bases between. In germline, CDR1 is MNHEY, CDR2 SVGAGI. This CDR3 comprises 13 residues. Here the CDR3 reads CASSPRINTEAFF. Here the CDR3 DNA reads TGTGCCAGCAGTCCTCGGATTAACACTGAAGCTTTCTTT.

This clone was recorded only once. The V call is TRBV9, the J call TRBJ1-2, with 7 positions matching TRBD1. The CDR3 extends over 14 amino acids. Trimming cost V 4 bases and J 5 bases; bases outside gene matches: 8. CDR1 is SGDLS and CDR2 is YYNGEE in the germline V gene. CDR3 sequence (DNA): TGTGCCAGCAGCTACCACAGGGGTGGATATGGCTACACCTTC. Translation: CASSYHRGGYGYTF.

The chain employs TRBV12-5 and TRBJ2-7, with 10 bases lining up with TRBD2. The CDR3 has 16 residues. The V gene's germline CDR1 is LGHNT and CDR2 FRNRAP. With V trimmed by 3 bases and J by 4 bases, 9 bases remained unmatched. The CDR3: CASGFQLAGDPYEQYF. The CDR3 nucleotides read TGTGCTAGTGGTTTTCAGCTAGCGGGAGATCCTTACGAGCAGTACTTC. The complete variable domain, with remaining parts taken from reference TRBV12-5 and TRBJ2-7, reads DARVTQTPRHKVTEMGQEVTMRCQPILGHNTVFWYRQTMMQGLELLAYFRNRAPLDDSGMPKDRFSAEMPDATLATLKIQPSEPRDSAVYFCASGFQLAGDPYEQYFGPGTRLTVT.

This chain joins TRBV18 and TRBJ1-2, with D tentatively TRBD1 (6 bases). This CDR3 is built from 16 residues. Germline V gives CDR1 KGHSH, CDR2 LQKENI. The V end lost 6 bases, the J end lost 7 bases, and 24 bases lay between the germline ends. CDR3 in amino acids: CASSRGPDRRGGGYTF. Written as DNA, the CDR3 is TGTGCCAGCTCCCGAGGTCCAGACAGGCGTGGCGGTGGCTACACCTTC.

The chain joins TRBV5-4 to TRBJ2-7; tentatively, D is TRBD2 (5 bases). Looked up from germline, CDR1 is SGHNT and CDR2 is YYREEE (reference sequence). The CDR3 totals 15 residues. Trimming shortened V by 0 bases and J by 6 bases, and 16 bases separated the two germline ends. This CDR3 is CASSLAGSSTPEQYF. The CDR3 DNA reads as TGTGCCAGCAGCTTGGCGGGGTCTAGCACTCCCGAGCAGTACTTC. The whole variable domain, remainder taken from reference TRBV5-4 and TRBJ2-7, is ETGVTQSPTHLIKTRGQQVTLRCSSQSGHNTVSWYQQALGQGPQFIFQYYREEENGRGNFPPRFSGLQFPNYSSELNVNALELDDSALYLCASSLAGSSTPEQYFGPGTRLTVT.

This sequence joins TRBV4-1 and TRBJ2-5, with D possibly TRBD2 on 5 matching bases. V shed 4 bases and J shed 2 bases, with 14 bases lying between them. The germline gives CDR1 MGHRA, CDR2 YSYEKL. The CDR3 is made up of 15 amino acids. The CDR3 spells CASSRMRTLQETQYF. As DNA, the CDR3 is TGCGCCAGCAGCCGAATGAGGACTCTACAAGAGACCCAGTACTTC.

This chain connects TRBV30 to TRBJ1-2, with no clear D. Germline loops: CDR1 GTSNPN, CDR2 SVGIG (reference sequence). There are 11 residues in the CDR3. V was cut by 5 bases and J by 9 bases, with 13 bases left in between. CDR3 DNA: TGTGCCTGGGGTCTCGGAGCCAGCTACACCTTC. Protein product: CAWGLGASYTF.

The rearrangement links TRBV23-1 to TRBJ2-5; D possibly matches TRBD1 or TRBD2 (5 bases each). TRBV23-1 belongs to the ORF category, with a function that is uncertain. This CDR3 is built from 17 residues. Trimming shortened V by 0 bases and J by 1 base, and 15 bases separated the two germline ends. DNA for the CDR3: TGCGCCAGCAGTCAATCATCGGGGCTAGGGCCCCAAGAGACCCAGTACTTC. It specifies CASSQSSGLGPQETQYF.

The V gene is TRBV5-5, the J gene TRBJ2-3; possibly TRBD1 or TRBD2 for D (5 bases each). Per the germline V gene, CDR1 is SGHKS and CDR2 is YYEKEE (reference sequence). The ends were cut back, 4 bases at V and 2 bases at J, with 8 bases in the middle. This CDR3 has 13 residues. This CDR3 reads CASSQGTTDTQYF. Here the CDR3 DNA reads TGTGCCAGCAGCCAAGGGACCACAGATACGCAGTATTTT.

This chain links TRBV7-3 with TRBJ2-2; D possibly corresponds to TRBD2 (6 bases). Germline V CDR1 and CDR2: SGHTA, FQGTGA. V lost 1 base, J lost 0 bases, and 9 bases lay in between. This CDR3 is built from 16 residues. The CDR3 nucleotides are TGTGCCAGCAGCTTAAATAGCGGAACGAACACCGGGGAGCTGTTTTTT. It translates to CASSLNSGTNTGELFF.

V is TRBV25-1 and J is TRBJ2-5, with D perhaps TRBD2 (6 bases). CDR1 is MGHDK and CDR2 is SYGVNS in the germline V gene. The V gene lost 3 bases and the J gene lost 1 base, with 12 bases spanning the gap. The CDR3 spans 15 residues. The CDR3, as DNA: TGTGCCAGCAGTGACCCAGGGACTTTCCAAGAGACCCAGTACTTC. Amino acid sequence: CASSDPGTFQETQYF.

The J gene is TRBJ2-1, the V gene TRBV21-1; TRBD2, the table's D call, lacks a check against the DNA. TRBV21-1 is classified as a pseudogene. The CDR3 has 16 residues. CDR3 amino acids: CASSDQTSGTYNEQFF. As DNA, the CDR3 is TGTGCCAGCAGCGACCAGACTAGCGGGACCTACAATGAGCAGTTCTTC.

This sequence joins TRBV14 and TRBJ2-4; D tentatively fits TRBD1 or TRBD2 (5 bases each). CDR3 size: 17 residues. The V end lost 4 bases, the J end lost 1 base, and 17 bases lay between the germline ends. Germline values: CDR1 SGHDN, CDR2 FVKESK. The CDR3, as DNA: TGTGCCAGCAGCCCGACCGGGACCAGAGGGGCCAAAAACATTCAGTACTTC. Translating gives CASSPTGTRGAKNIQYF.

The CDR3 nucleotides are TGCGCCAGCAGCCTCCTAGTGCTAACCACAGATACGCAGTATTTT. Translation: CASSLLVLTTDTQYF. The chain carries TRBV4-1 and TRBJ2-3; D call uncertain. Per the germline V gene, CDR1 is MGHRA and CDR2 is YSYEKL. V was pared by 4 bases and J by 2 bases, with 13 bases between. The CDR3 runs 15 residues.

This rearrangement joins TRBV29-1 to TRBJ2-3; maybe TRBD1 (5 bases). The length of the CDR3 is 10 residues. Germline V gene data show CDR1 as SQVTM and CDR2 as ANQGSEA. This CDR3 reads CRAIGERQYF. The CDR3 DNA is TGCAGAGCTATAGGGGAAAGGCAGTATTTT.

This chain joins TRBV4-2 and TRBJ2-5, with TRBD2 matching 11 bases. CDR1 LGHNA and CDR2 YNFKEQ come from the germline V gene. This CDR3 region has 16 residues. The trim removed 2 bases at V and 4 bases at J, leaving 6 bases unmatched. The CDR3 region is CASSQFGSGRGETQYF. The CDR3 nucleotides read TGTGCCAGCAGCCAATTCGGTAGCGGGAGGGGAGAGACCCAGTACTTC.

The chain carries TRBV2 and TRBJ1-4; D unresolved. Germline lookup yields CDR1 SNHLY and CDR2 FYNNEI. V was cut by 0 bases and J by 8 bases, with 16 bases left in between. The CDR3 sequence is 16 residues long. The CDR3 here is CASSEARQVGREKLFF. CDR3 bases: TGTGCCAGCAGTGAAGCGCGGCAGGTCGGGCGGGAAAAACTGTTTTTT. The whole variable domain, filled in from reference TRBV2 and TRBJ1-4, reads EPEVTQTPSHQVTQMGQEVILRCVPISNHLYFYWYRQILGQKVEFLVSFYNNEISEKSEIFDDQFSVERPDGSNFTLKIRSTKLEDSAMYFCASSEARQVGREKLFFGSGTQLSVL.